Following are 27 T cell receptor beta chains from one sample sequenced in a study of blood T cells in healthy people across ages. Combining a sample-barcoded 5' primer with a J-beta primer mix, a second PCR ran for roughly 6 to 12 cycles. In TCRdb, the 5' RACE reads were re-called with MiXCR into one record per CDR3 protein. There are 1.4 million or so distinct CDR3 sequences in the sample; roughly two fifths occur only once, and less than 5% lies in the top ten. Sequencing was performed on blood. Every receptor here comes from a woman aged 18-35 years in good health.

This chain links TRBV5-1 with TRBJ1-1; 7 bases are a match to TRBD1. From germline, CDR1 is SGHRS and CDR2 YFSETQ. After removal of 1 base from V and 1 base from J, the junction contained 7 bases not matched to a gene. The length of the CDR3 is 16 residues. The CDR3 here is CASSLFRGTANTEAFF. For the CDR3, the DNA is TGCGCCAGCAGCTTGTTCCGTGGGACAGCGAACACTGAAGCTTTCTTT.

The J gene is TRBJ1-3, the V gene TRBV5-1; D is undetermined. Germline loops: CDR1 SGHRS, CDR2 YFSETQ. The germline V and J ends were trimmed by 4 bases and 2 bases, with 16 bases remaining between them. This CDR3 region has 16 residues. The CDR3 here is CASSLWETATGNTIYF. CDR3 sequence (DNA): TGCGCCAGCAGCCTGTGGGAAACTGCCACTGGAAACACCATATATTTT.

This clonotype appeared a few times. CDR3: CSARRRQEYQPQHF. For the CDR3, the DNA is TGCAGTGCTAGAAGGAGACAGGAATATCAGCCCCAGCATTTT. The chain uses TRBV20-1 and TRBJ1-5, with D possibly matching TRBD1 (6 bases). The CDR3 runs 14 residues. V dropped 2 bases and J dropped 5 bases, with 13 bases sitting between them. Germline CDR1 DFQATT, CDR2 SNEGSKA (reference sequence).

The chain uses TRBV21-1 and TRBJ1-5; the D call of TRBD1 is as the table states it, not checked on the DNA. TRBV21-1 is classified as a pseudogene. The CDR3 is made up of 19 amino acids. The CDR3 DNA reads as TGTGCCAGCAGCGACCCGGGACAGGTATTTCTTATAGGCAATCAGCCCCGGCATTTT. It encodes CASSDPGQVFLIGNQPRHF.

Only a few counts were recorded for this clonotype. CDR3 coding DNA: TGCGCCAGCAGCCAAGATTGGAGTAAGCTGGGAGAGACCCAGTACTTC. Amino acid sequence: CASSQDWSKLGETQYF. This chain joins TRBV4-3 and TRBJ2-5; D gene ambiguous. CDR3 size: 16 residues. Germline assignment: CDR1 LGHNA and CDR2 YSLEER. V was clipped by 0 bases and J by 4 bases, with 15 bases between them.

The V and J genes are TRBV14 and TRBJ2-2; D not resolved. The germline V gene encodes CDR1 SGHDN and CDR2 FVKESK. The CDR3 is 13 amino acids. Trimming left V 0 bases short and J 6 bases short, with 5 bases between. This CDR3 reads CASSQELPGELFF. In DNA, the CDR3 is TGTGCCAGCAGCCAAGAACTCCCCGGGGAGCTGTTTTTT.

This clonotype was recorded a few times. J is TRBJ2-3 and V is TRBV20-1, with 14 bases that match TRBD2. CDR1 DFQATT and CDR2 SNEGSKA come from the germline V gene (reference sequence). Trimming took 6 bases from V and 2 from J; bases not matched to a gene: 4. The CDR3 is made up of 15 amino acids. The DNA for the CDR3 is TGCAGTGCCCGGGGACTAGCGGGAGTCACAGATACGCAGTATTTT. Translating gives CSARGLAGVTDTQYF.

This chain connects TRBV28 to TRBJ2-4; D is perhaps TRBD1 (6 bases). The V gene's germline CDR1 is MDHEN and CDR2 SYDVKM. The ends were cut back, 7 bases at V and 0 bases at J, with 13 bases in the middle. CDR3 length equals 15 residues. CDR3 residues: CASTTRGRAKNIQYF. CDR3 DNA: TGTGCCAGCACCACAAGGGGGAGAGCCAAAAACATTCAGTACTTC.

This clonotype has just a few counts. This chain uses TRBV10-3 with TRBJ2-1; no reliable D call. Germline V lookup: CDR1 ENHRY, CDR2 SYGVKD. V shed 10 bases and J shed 2 bases, with 15 bases lying between them. CDR3 length: 14 residues. DNA of the CDR3: TGTGCCACCGCGGACCCCCTGACCTACAATGAGCAGTTCTTC. This gives the protein CATADPLTYNEQFF.

This clonotype was seen a handful of times. The V and J genes are TRBV20-1 and TRBJ2-1; D not resolved. V was trimmed by 3 bases and J by 4 bases, leaving 16 bases between them. Germline V gene sequence: CDR1 DFQATT, CDR2 SNEGSKA (reference sequence). The CDR3 has 15 amino acids. The chain's CDR3 is CSASGARVKYNEQFF. The CDR3 DNA is TGCAGTGCTAGTGGAGCCCGGGTTAAGTACAATGAGCAGTTCTTC.

The V and J genes are TRBV5-1 and TRBJ1-4; D perhaps matches TRBD1 (5 bases). Germline CDR1 SGHRS, CDR2 YFSETQ. This CDR3 is built from 14 residues. V was clipped by 4 bases and J by 6 bases, with 13 bases between them. The CDR3 loop reads CASSAGPGDEKLFF. The CDR3 region has the DNA TGCGCCAGCAGCGCGGGACCTGGGGATGAAAAACTGTTTTTT.

In its sample, this clonotype was seen a few times. V is TRBV6-6 and J is TRBJ1-2; D possibly corresponds to TRBD1 (6 bases). CDR1 and CDR2 (germline): MNHNY, SVGAGI (reference sequence). This CDR3 has 15 residues. The germline V and J ends were trimmed by 6 bases and 5 bases, with 19 bases remaining between them. The CDR3 spells CASRSSGTTLYGYTF. The CDR3 region has the DNA TGTGCCAGCAGGTCTAGTGGGACAACTCTTTATGGCTACACCTTC.

The chain links TRBV28 to TRBJ1-2; 8 bases map to TRBD1. V trimming: 3 bases; J trimming: 1 base; junction bases outside the gene matches: 19. This CDR3 comprises 20 residues. In germline, CDR1 is MDHEN, CDR2 SYDVKM. The DNA of the CDR3 is TGTGCCAGCAGTTTCCCGACAGGGGTAAGGGCAGGGACATTTAACTATGGCTACACCTTC. Protein product: CASSFPTGVRAGTFNYGYTF.

The chain is built from TRBV29-1 and TRBJ2-1; D may be TRBD1 (5 bases). The V gene lost 4 bases and the J gene lost 3 bases, with 19 bases spanning the gap. Germline loops: CDR1 SQVTM, CDR2 ANQGSEA. The CDR3 spans 16 residues. The CDR3 DNA follows: TGCAGCGTTGTAATAGGGGCGAGGAGACTCTACAATGAGCAGTTCTTC. Amino acids: CSVVIGARRLYNEQFF.

Ten or more counts support this clonotype. V gene TRBV29-1 combines with J gene TRBJ1-2; D gene uncertain. The CDR3 totals 13 residues. With 6 bases removed from V and 6 bases from J, the gap between germline ends came to 17 bases. Germline V gives CDR1 SQVTM, CDR2 ANQGSEA. The DNA of the CDR3 is TGCAGCGTACGAGAGGCAAGAGAAGATGGCTACACCTTC. Its protein product is CSVREAREDGYTF.

J is TRBJ1-2 and V is TRBV20-1; maybe TRBD1 (6 bases). Between the trimmed V and J ends, which lost 0 bases and 4 bases, there was a span of 15 bases. The CDR3 has 15 amino acids. Germline V gene data show CDR1 as DFQATT and CDR2 as SNEGSKA (reference sequence). CDR3: CSARDRGRGTYGYTF. The CDR3 bases are TGCAGTGCTAGAGATCGGGGGAGGGGGACCTATGGCTACACCTTC.

This chain links TRBV12-3 or TRBV12-4 with TRBJ2-7; maybe TRBD2 (5 bases). The J call is in doubt because the DNA end fits TRBJ2-5 better. This CDR3 comprises 15 residues. The CDR3 spells CASSKTTQALETQYF. CDR3 coding DNA: TGTGCCAGCAGCAAGACTACACAAGCTTTAGAGACCCAGTACTTC.

The chain recombines TRBV10-3 with TRBJ1-5; D is unresolved. This CDR3 contains 13 residues. The V gene lost 3 bases and the J gene lost 3 bases, with 6 bases spanning the gap. The germline V gene has CDR1 ENHRY and CDR2 SYGVKD. CDR3 DNA sequence: TGTGCCATCAGTGATATCGTCAATCAGCCCCAGCATTTT. Its translation is CAISDIVNQPQHF.

V and J are TRBV12-3 or TRBV12-4 and TRBJ2-7; TRBD1 aligns across 9 bases. J was trimmed by 2 bases and V by 5 bases; bases with no gene match: 4. The CDR3 consists of 14 residues. CDR3 coding DNA: TGTGCCAGCAGTGGGACAGGGACCCCCTACGAGCAGTACTTC. It translates to CASSGTGTPYEQYF.

The chain links TRBV6-2 or TRBV6-3 to TRBJ2-4; 8 bases line up with TRBD1. With the DNA end fitting TRBJ2-7 better, the J assignment may be wrong. Germline CDR1 and CDR2: MNHEY and SVGEGT. CDR3 length equals 16 residues. The CDR3 region has the DNA TGTGCCAGCAGAACGTCCGGGACAGGCCTGGCCTACGAGCAGTACTTC. Translated, it gives CASRTSGTGLAYEQYF.

As for this clonotype: Just one base apart from a much larger clone, this may be a read error. This chain uses TRBV9 with TRBJ1-2, with D possibly TRBD1 on 5 matching bases. Germline V gene lookup returns CDR1 SGDLS and CDR2 YYNGEE. This CDR3 is 13 amino acids long. V dropped 0 bases and J dropped 6 bases, with 9 bases sitting between them. CDR3 DNA sequence: TGTGCCAGCAGCGTAGAAGGGGACCATGGCTACACCTTC. Encoded protein: CASSVEGDHGYTF.

The chain carries TRBV29-1 and TRBJ1-1; 9 bases are a match to TRBD1. The ends lost 6 bases at V and 8 bases at J; junction bases unmatched: 7. Per the germline V gene, CDR1 is SQVTM and CDR2 is ANQGSEA. The CDR3 length is 12 residues. The chain's CDR3 is CSVQGAPSEAFF. The CDR3 nucleotides are TGCAGCGTACAGGGGGCACCTTCCGAAGCTTTCTTT.

Note on this clonotype: At one boundary the junction diverges from the germline segment, which might be a read error. The rearrangement joins TRBV12-3 or TRBV12-4 to TRBJ1-1; no definite D call. The CDR3 spans 14 residues. The CDR3 protein is CTSSGPIEGTEAFF. In DNA form, the CDR3 reads TGTACCAGCAGTGGACCTATCGAGGGCACTGAAGCTTTCTTT.

The chain combines TRBV29-1 with TRBJ2-7, with 9 bases aligning to TRBD2. With 6 bases clipped from V and 0 bases from J, the junction kept 12 bases outside the gene matches. Per the germline V gene, CDR1 is SQVTM and CDR2 is ANQGSEA. There are 16 residues in the CDR3. CDR3 nucleotides: TGCAGCGTGTCCGGACCAGCGGGGGGAAGCTCCTACGAGCAGTACTTC. Translating gives CSVSGPAGGSSYEQYF.

This clonotype was seen a handful of times. J is TRBJ2-4 and V is TRBV20-1, with 11 bases matching TRBD2. V trimming: 3 bases; J trimming: 0 bases; junction bases outside the gene matches: 4. The CDR3 runs 16 residues. Germline CDR1 reads DFQATT; CDR2 reads SNEGSKA (reference sequence). In DNA form, the CDR3 reads TGCAGTGCTAGGGGACTAGCGGAACTAGCCAAAAACATTCAGTACTTC. It encodes CSARGLAELAKNIQYF.

The chain recombines TRBV12-3 or TRBV12-4 with TRBJ2-4, with D unclear. The CDR3 contains 16 residues. Between the trimmed V and J ends, which lost 3 bases and 2 bases, there was a span of 14 bases. CDR3 bases: TGTGCCAGCAGTTTGAGCAGATCCCCTTCCAAAAACATTCAGTACTTC. This translates into CASSLSRSPSKNIQYF.

CDR3 DNA: TGTGCCAGCAGCTTAGAGCCGGTAGCCTACGAGCAGTACTTC. The encoded protein is CASSLEPVAYEQYF. The chain has TRBV7-2 and TRBJ2-7, with unresolved D. The CDR3 is 14 residues long. V was trimmed by 1 base and J by 2 bases, leaving 9 bases between them. Germline loops: CDR1 SGHTA, CDR2 FQGNSA.